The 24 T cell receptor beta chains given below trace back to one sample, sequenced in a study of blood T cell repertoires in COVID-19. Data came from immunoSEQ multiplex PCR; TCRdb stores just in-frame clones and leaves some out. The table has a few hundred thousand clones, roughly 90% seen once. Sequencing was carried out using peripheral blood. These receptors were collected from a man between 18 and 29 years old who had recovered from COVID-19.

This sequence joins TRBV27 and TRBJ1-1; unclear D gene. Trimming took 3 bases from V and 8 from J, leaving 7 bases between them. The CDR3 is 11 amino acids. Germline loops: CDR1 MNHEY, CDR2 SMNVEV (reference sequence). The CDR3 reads CASSFRGEAFF. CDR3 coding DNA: TGTGCCAGCAGTTTCCGAGGGGAAGCTTTCTTT.

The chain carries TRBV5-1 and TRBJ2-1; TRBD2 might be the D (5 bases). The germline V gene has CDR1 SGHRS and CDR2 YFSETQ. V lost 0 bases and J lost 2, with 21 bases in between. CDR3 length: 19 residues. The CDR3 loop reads CASSLAAINLIGAYNEQFF. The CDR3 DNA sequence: TGCGCCAGCAGCTTGGCCGCGATCAATTTAATCGGGGCCTACAATGAGCAGTTCTTC.

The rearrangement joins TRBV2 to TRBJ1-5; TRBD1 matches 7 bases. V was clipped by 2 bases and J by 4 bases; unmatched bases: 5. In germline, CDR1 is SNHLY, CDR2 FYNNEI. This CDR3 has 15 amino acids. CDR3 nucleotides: TGTGCCAGCAGTGAACGGGGACAGCCAAATCAGCCCCAGCATTTT. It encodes CASSERGQPNQPQHF.

In DNA form, the CDR3 reads TGTGCCACCAGACAGGGGGGGATGAACACTGAAGCTTTCTTT. Its protein is CATRQGGMNTEAFF. The genes are TRBV2 and TRBJ1-1, with TRBD1 matching over 9 bases. The CDR3 extends over 14 amino acids. CDR1 and CDR2 from the germline V gene are SNHLY and FYNNEI. Trimming cost V 10 bases and J 0 bases; bases outside gene matches: 6.

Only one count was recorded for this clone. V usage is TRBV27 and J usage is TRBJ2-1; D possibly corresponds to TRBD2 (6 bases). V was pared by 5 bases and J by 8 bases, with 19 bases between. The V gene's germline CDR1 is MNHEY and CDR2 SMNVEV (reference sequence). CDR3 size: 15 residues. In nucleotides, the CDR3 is TGTGCCAGCAGTCCCTCCGGGACTCCTAAGGATGAGCAGTTCTTC. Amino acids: CASSPSGTPKDEQFF.

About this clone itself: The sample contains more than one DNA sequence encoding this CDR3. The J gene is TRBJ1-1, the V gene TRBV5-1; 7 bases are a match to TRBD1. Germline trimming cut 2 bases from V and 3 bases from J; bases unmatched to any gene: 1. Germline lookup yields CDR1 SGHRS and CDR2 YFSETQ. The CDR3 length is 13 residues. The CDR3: CASSFTGDTEAFF. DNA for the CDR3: TGCGCCAGCAGCTTTACAGGGGACACTGAAGCTTTCTTT. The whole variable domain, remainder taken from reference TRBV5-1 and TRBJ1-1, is KAGVTQTPRYLIKTRGQQVTLSCSPISGHRSVSWYQQTPGQGLQFLFEYFSETQRNKGNFPGRFSGRQFSNSRSEMNVSTLELGDSALYLCASSFTGDTEAFFGQGTRLTVV.

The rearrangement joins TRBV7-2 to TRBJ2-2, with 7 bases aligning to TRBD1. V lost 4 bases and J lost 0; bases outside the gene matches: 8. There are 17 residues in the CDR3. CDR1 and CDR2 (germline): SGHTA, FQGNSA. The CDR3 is CASSSPHDRANTGELFF. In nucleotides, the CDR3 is TGTGCCAGCAGCTCGCCACATGACAGGGCGAACACCGGGGAGCTGTTTTTT. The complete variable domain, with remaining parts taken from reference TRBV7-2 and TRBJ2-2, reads GAGVSQSPSNKVTEKGKDVELRCDPISGHTALYWYRQSLGQGLEFLIYFQGNSAPDKSGLPSDRFSAERTGGSVSTLTIQRTQQEDSAVYLCASSSPHDRANTGELFFGEGSRLTVL.

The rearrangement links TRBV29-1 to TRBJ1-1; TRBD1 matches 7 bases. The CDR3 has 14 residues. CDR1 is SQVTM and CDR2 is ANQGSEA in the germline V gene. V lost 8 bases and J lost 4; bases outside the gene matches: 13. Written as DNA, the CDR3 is TGCAGCATCATGACAGGGTTGAGTGGCACTGAAGCTTTCTTT. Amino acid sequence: CSIMTGLSGTEAFF.

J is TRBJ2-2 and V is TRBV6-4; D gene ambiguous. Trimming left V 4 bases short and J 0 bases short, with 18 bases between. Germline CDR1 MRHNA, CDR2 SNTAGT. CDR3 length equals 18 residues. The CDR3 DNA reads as TGTGCCAGCAGTGCTCAGGCACCCTTCATGGCGAACACCGGGGAGCTGTTTTTT. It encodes CASSAQAPFMANTGELFF.

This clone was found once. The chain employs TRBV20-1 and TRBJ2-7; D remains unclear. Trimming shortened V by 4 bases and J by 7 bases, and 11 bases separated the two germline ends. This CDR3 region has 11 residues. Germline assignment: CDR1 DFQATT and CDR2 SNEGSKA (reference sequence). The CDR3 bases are TGCAGTGCTACCCTATTCGGTGAGCAGTACTTC. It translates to CSATLFGEQYF.

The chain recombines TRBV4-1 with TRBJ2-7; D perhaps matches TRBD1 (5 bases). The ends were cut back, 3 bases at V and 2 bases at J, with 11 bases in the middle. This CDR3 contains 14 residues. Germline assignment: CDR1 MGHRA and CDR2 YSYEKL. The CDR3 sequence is CASSQFIGAYEQYF. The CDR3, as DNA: TGCGCCAGCAGCCAGTTTATAGGGGCCTACGAGCAGTACTTC.

As DNA, the CDR3 is TGTGCCAGCAGTCCCTACCGGGACAGGGCCTACGAGCAGTACTTC. Protein: CASSPYRDRAYEQYF. The chain couples TRBV27 to TRBJ2-7; 9 nucleotides match TRBD1. This CDR3 spans 15 amino acids. V dropped 5 bases and J dropped 2; count of bases not matched to a gene: 7. Germline CDR1 MNHEY, CDR2 SMNVEV (reference sequence).

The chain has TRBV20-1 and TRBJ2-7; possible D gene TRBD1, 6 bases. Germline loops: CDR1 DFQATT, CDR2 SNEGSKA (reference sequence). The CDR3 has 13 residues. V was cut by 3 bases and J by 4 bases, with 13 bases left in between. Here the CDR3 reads CSASFLGGYEQYF. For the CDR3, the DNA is TGCAGTGCTAGTTTCCTAGGGGGATACGAGCAGTACTTC.

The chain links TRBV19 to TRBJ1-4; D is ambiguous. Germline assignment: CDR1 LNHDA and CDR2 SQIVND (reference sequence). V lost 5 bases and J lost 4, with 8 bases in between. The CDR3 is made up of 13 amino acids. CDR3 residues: CASSPGLNEKLFF. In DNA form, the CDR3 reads TGTGCCAGTAGTCCCGGACTTAATGAAAAACTGTTTTTT.

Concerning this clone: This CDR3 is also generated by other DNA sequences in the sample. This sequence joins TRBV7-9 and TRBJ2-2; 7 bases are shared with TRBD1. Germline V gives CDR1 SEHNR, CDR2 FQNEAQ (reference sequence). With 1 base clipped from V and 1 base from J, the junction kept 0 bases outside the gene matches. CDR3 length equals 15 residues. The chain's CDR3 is CASSLGTGNTGELFF. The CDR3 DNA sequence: TGTGCCAGCAGCTTAGGGACAGGGAACACCGGGGAGCTGTTTTTT.

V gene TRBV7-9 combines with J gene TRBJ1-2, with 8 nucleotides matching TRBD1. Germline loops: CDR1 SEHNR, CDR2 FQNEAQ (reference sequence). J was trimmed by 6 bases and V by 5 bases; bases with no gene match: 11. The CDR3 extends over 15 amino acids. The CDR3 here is CASSPRTGNPNGYTF. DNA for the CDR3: TGTGCCAGCAGCCCCCGGACAGGGAACCCTAATGGCTACACCTTC.

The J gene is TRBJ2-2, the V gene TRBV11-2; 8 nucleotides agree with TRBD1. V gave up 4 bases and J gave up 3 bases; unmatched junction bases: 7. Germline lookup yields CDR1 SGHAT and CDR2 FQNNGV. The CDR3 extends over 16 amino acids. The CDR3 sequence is CASSYRTGLDTGELFF. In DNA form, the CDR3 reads TGTGCCAGCAGCTACCGGACAGGGCTCGACACCGGGGAGCTGTTTTTT.

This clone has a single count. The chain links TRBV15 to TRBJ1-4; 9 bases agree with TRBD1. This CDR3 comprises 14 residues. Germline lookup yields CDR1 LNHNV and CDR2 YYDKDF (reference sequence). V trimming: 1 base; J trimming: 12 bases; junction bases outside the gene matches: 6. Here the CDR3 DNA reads TGTGCCACCAGCAGAGTATCGGGACAGGGTGAACTGTTTTTT. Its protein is CATSRVSGQGELFF.

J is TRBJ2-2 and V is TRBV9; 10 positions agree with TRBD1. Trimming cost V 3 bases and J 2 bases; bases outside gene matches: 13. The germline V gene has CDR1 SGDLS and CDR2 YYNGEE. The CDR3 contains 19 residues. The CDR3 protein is CASSDRDRGPYPNTGELFF. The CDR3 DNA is TGTGCCAGCAGCGACCGGGACAGGGGCCCCTACCCAAACACCGGGGAGCTGTTTTTT.

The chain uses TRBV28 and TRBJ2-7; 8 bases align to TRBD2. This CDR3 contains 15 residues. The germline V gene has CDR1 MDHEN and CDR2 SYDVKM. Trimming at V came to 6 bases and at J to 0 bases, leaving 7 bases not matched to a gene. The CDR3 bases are TGTGCCAGCAGAGCGAGACTAGCGCTCTCCTACGAGCAGTACTTC. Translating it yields CASRARLALSYEQYF.

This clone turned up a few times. CDR3 residues: CASSVPGLQTGGYTF. The CDR3 nucleotides are TGTGCCAGCAGTGTTCCGGGACTCCAAACGGGAGGCTACACCTTC. J is TRBJ1-2 and V is TRBV2, with D possibly TRBD1 on 5 matching bases. The CDR3 spans 15 residues. The V gene's germline CDR1 is SNHLY and CDR2 FYNNEI. With 4 bases removed from V and 8 bases from J, the gap between germline ends came to 20 bases.

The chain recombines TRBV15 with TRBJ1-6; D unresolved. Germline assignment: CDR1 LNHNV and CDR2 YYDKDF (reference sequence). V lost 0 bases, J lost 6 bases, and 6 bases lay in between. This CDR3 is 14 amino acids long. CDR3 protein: CATSREEGNSPLHF. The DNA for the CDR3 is TGTGCCACCAGCAGAGAGGAGGGTAATTCACCCCTCCACTTT. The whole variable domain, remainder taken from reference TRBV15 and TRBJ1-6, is DAMVIQNPRYQVTQFGKPVTLSCSQTLNHNVMYWYQQKSSQAPKLLFHYYDKDFNNEADTPDNFQSRRPNTSFCFLDIRSPGLGDTAMYLCATSREEGNSPLHFGNGTRLTVT.

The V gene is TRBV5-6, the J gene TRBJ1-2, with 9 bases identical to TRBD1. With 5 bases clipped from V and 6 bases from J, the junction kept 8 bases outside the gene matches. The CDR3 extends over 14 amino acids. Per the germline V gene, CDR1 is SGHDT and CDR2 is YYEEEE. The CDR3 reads CASSSGQGSHGYTF. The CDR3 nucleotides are TGTGCCAGCAGTTCGGGACAGGGAAGCCATGGCTACACCTTC.

CDR3 coding DNA: TGTGCCAGCAGCTTAACAGGGGACGAGCAGTACTTC. Amino acid sequence: CASSLTGDEQYF. The V call is TRBV7-9, the J call TRBJ2-7; 7 bases map to TRBD1. The ends lost 2 bases at V and 5 bases at J; junction bases unmatched: 0. CDR1 SEHNR and CDR2 FQNEAQ come from the germline V gene (reference sequence). CDR3 length equals 12 residues.